What follows describes a single T cell receptor beta chain. The sample is drawn from a study of control samples from healthy donors and cancer patients. The V and J ends lost 3 bases and 6 bases, in that order; junction bases with no gene match: 11. The V gene's germline CDR1 is KGHDR and CDR2 SFDVKD. There are 18 residues in the CDR3. The repertoire was sequenced with immunoSEQ multiplex PCR; TCRdb's copy has only in-frame clones and lacks some. Here the sample spans roughly 130,000 clones, about 88% being singletons. The sequenced sample consisted of blood. The chain links TRBV24-1 to TRBJ2-1; 12 bases are shared with TRBD2. The sequence came from a man aged 45-60 years in good health. CDR3 nucleotides: TGTGCCACCAGTGATCCGAAGACTAGCGGGGGAGTGGGCAATGAGCAGTTCTTC. Its protein product is CATSDPKTSGGVGNEQFF.